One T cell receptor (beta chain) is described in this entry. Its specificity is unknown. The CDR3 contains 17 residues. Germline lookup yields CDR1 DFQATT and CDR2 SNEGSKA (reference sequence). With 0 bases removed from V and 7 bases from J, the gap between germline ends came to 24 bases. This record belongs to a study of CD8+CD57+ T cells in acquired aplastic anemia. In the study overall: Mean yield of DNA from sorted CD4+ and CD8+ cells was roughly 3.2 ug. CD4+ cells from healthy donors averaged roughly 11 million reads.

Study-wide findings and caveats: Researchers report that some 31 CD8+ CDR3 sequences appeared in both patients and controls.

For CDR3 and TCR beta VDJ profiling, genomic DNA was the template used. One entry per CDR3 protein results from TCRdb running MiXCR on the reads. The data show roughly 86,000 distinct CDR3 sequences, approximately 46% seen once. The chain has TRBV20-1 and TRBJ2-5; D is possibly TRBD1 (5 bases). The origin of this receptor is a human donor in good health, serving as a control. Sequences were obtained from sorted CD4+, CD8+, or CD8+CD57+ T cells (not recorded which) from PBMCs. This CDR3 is CSARDQETDSIRGTQYF. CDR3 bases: TGCAGTGCTAGAGATCAGGAGACTGATTCAATAAGGGGGACCCAGTACTTC.